Shown below are 2 T cell receptor beta chains from a single sample sequenced in a study of T cells in tuberculosis. Sequencing was performed with immunoSEQ multiplex PCR; in TCRdb, only in-frame clones are kept and a portion is missing. Of 35,000 to 45,000 clones detected, around 94% appear once; the ten largest clones hold about 2%. The specimen was PBMCs. The receptor set was obtained from a donor aged 10-30 years with latent tuberculosis or without tuberculosis infection. Some clones in this sample may be carry-over from other donors' samples.

The gene calls are TRBV5-4 and TRBJ2-3; no definite D call. V shed 4 bases and J shed 4 bases, with 10 bases lying between them. This CDR3 is 13 amino acids long. Germline V lookup: CDR1 SGHNT, CDR2 YYREEE (reference sequence). The CDR3 DNA reads TGTGCCAGCAGCACCCACTCGGCAGATACGCAGTATTTT. Encoded protein: CASSTHSADTQYF.

This clone was picked up one time. The J gene is TRBJ2-2, the V gene TRBV28; D not certain. The V gene lost 1 base and the J gene lost 6 bases, with 9 bases spanning the gap. Germline assignment: CDR1 MDHEN and CDR2 SYDVKM. The CDR3 extends over 14 amino acids. The CDR3 region is CASSLFTGSGELFF. CDR3 in DNA: TGTGCCAGCAGTTTATTTACCGGGTCCGGGGAGCTGTTTTTT.